The 18 T cell receptor beta chains given below trace back to one sample, sequenced in a study of blood T cell repertoires in COVID-19. The method was immunoSEQ multiplex PCR; TCRdb's version includes in-frame clones alone and lacks a portion of them. This table has 5,000 to 6,500 clones, 88% appearing once. The sequenced sample was peripheral blood. The receptors were gathered from a human donor in a cohort sampled during active COVID-19.

The chain uses TRBV19 and TRBJ2-3; the match to TRBD2 covers 9 bases. V shed 11 bases and J 5 bases; nucleotides not matched to a gene: 11. Germline V CDR1 and CDR2: LNHDA, SQIVND (reference sequence). This CDR3 has 14 amino acids. In DNA, the CDR3 is TGTGCCTCAAGGAGCGGGGGGACCGAAGATACGCAGTATTTT. It yields the protein CASRSGGTEDTQYF.

The V and J genes are TRBV6-5 and TRBJ1-5; 8 positions match TRBD1. CDR1 is MNHEY and CDR2 is SVGAGI in the germline V gene. V dropped 8 bases and J dropped 3; count of bases not matched to a gene: 3. This CDR3 has 13 residues. The CDR3 DNA follows: TGTGCCAGCCAGGGGGCGATCAATCAGCCCCAGCATTTT. It yields the protein CASQGAINQPQHF.

The V and J genes are TRBV20-1 and TRBJ2-1, with 11 bases lining up with TRBD2. This CDR3 has 16 amino acids. Germline trimming cut 3 bases from V and 4 bases from J; bases unmatched to any gene: 8. Per germline, CDR1 DFQATT and CDR2 SNEGSKA (reference sequence). The DNA for the CDR3 is TGCAGTGCTAGTATGCCGGGACTAGCGGTATACAATGAGCAGTTCTTC. Its protein is CSASMPGLAVYNEQFF.

CDR3 coding DNA: TGCGCCAGCAGCCAAGATCCCCAACCGGTCTATGGCTACACCTTC. This gives the protein CASSQDPQPVYGYTF. The genes are TRBV4-3 and TRBJ1-2; D gene uncertain. This CDR3 region has 15 residues. Trimming removed 0 bases from V and 4 bases from J, with 12 bases in between. Germline CDR1 is LGHNA and CDR2 is YSLEER.

This clone was detected only a few times. The chain employs TRBV19 and TRBJ1-5; TRBD1 matches at 10 bases. This CDR3 region has 17 residues. Trimming at V came to 8 bases and at J to 3 bases, leaving 13 bases not matched to a gene. Looked up from germline, CDR1 is LNHDA and CDR2 is SQIVND (reference sequence). The CDR3 loop reads CASRLSRQGANNQPQHF. Written as DNA, the CDR3 is TGTGCCAGTCGCCTGAGTAGACAGGGGGCGAACAATCAGCCCCAGCATTTT.

The gene calls are TRBV18 and TRBJ1-1; the D is unclear. The CDR3 consists of 14 residues. V lost 2 bases and J 2 bases, leaving 9 bases between the germline ends. Germline CDR1 reads KGHSH; CDR2 reads LQKENI. This chain's CDR3 is CASSPAGRNTEAFF. DNA for the CDR3: TGTGCCAGCTCACCAGCAGGCCGTAACACTGAAGCTTTCTTT. The full variable domain, rest sourced from reference TRBV18 and TRBJ1-1, is NAGVMQNPRHLVRRRGQEARLRCSPMKGHSHVYWYRQLPEEGLKFMVYLQKENIIDESGMPKERFSAEFPKEGPSILRIQQVVRGDSAAYFCASSPAGRNTEAFFGQGTRLTVV.

The rearrangement uses TRBV5-1 and TRBJ2-1, with 7 bases fitting TRBD1. The CDR3 runs 16 residues. V lost 4 bases, J lost 4 bases, and 11 bases stayed unmatched. Germline V gene sequence: CDR1 SGHRS, CDR2 YFSETQ. CDR3 sequence (DNA): TGCGCCAGCAGCCCTACAGGGGCCCAAATTTACAATGAGCAGTTCTTC. Amino acid sequence: CASSPTGAQIYNEQFF.

The chain links TRBV15 to TRBJ2-5, with 7 bases aligning to TRBD1. CDR1 is LNHNV, CDR2 YYDKDF, per germline (reference sequence). This CDR3 spans 14 amino acids. After removal of 2 bases from V and 2 bases from J, the junction contained 2 bases not matched to a gene. The CDR3 bases are TGTGCCACCAGCAGAACACAGGGGCAAGAGACCCAGTACTTC. As protein: CATSRTQGQETQYF.

On this clone: The identical CDR3 is also encoded by other nucleotide sequences in the sample. The rearrangement joins TRBV5-5 to TRBJ2-7; possibly TRBD1 for D (6 bases). The CDR3 has 14 amino acids. The germline V and J ends were trimmed by 2 bases and 4 bases, with 13 bases remaining between them. From germline, CDR1 is SGHKS and CDR2 YYEKEE (reference sequence). CDR3 amino acids: CASSLGGVGYEQYF. The DNA for the CDR3 is TGTGCCAGCAGCTTAGGGGGTGTGGGGTACGAGCAGTACTTC.

This clone occurred once. The chain uses TRBV10-3 and TRBJ2-2; the match to TRBD2 covers 11 bases. This CDR3 contains 15 residues. Unmatched junction bases numbered 0, after V lost 6 bases and J lost 0 bases. Per the germline V gene, CDR1 is ENHRY and CDR2 is SYGVKD. This chain's CDR3 is CAIRLAGANTGELFF. The DNA of the CDR3 is TGTGCCATCAGACTAGCGGGGGCGAACACCGGGGAGCTGTTTTTT.

The chain couples TRBV9 to TRBJ1-1; the match to TRBD1 covers 12 bases. V shed 4 bases, J shed 0 bases, and the junction held 13 bases outside the gene matches. The CDR3 runs to 19 residues. The germline V gene encodes CDR1 SGDLS and CDR2 YYNGEE. The CDR3 spells CASSKGQGARGAMNTEAFF. DNA of the CDR3: TGTGCCAGCAGCAAGGGACAGGGGGCCCGGGGGGCTATGAACACTGAAGCTTTCTTT.

This clone was observed a single time. V is TRBV13 and J is TRBJ2-5; D not certain. The V and J ends lost 5 bases and 5 bases respectively, with 12 bases between them. This CDR3 is built from 13 residues. Germline values: CDR1 PRHDT, CDR2 FYEKMQ (reference sequence). CDR3 residues: CASSLLYAETQYF. For the CDR3, the DNA is TGTGCCAGCAGCCTGCTTTATGCGGAGACCCAGTACTTC.

The chain has TRBV9 and TRBJ2-3; 8 bases are shared with TRBD2. The CDR3 has 15 amino acids. CDR1 and CDR2 (germline): SGDLS, YYNGEE. Trimming cost V 2 bases and J 2 bases; bases outside gene matches: 4. CDR3 in amino acids: CASSVSGEYTDTQYF. The CDR3 DNA follows: TGTGCCAGCAGCGTTAGCGGGGAGTACACAGATACGCAGTATTTT.

The chain uses TRBV7-6 and TRBJ2-3; TRBD2 agrees at 13 bases. Germline-derived CDR1 and CDR2 are SGHVS and FNYEAQ. This CDR3 has 19 residues. Trimming cost V 3 bases and J 3 bases; bases outside gene matches: 12. In DNA, the CDR3 is TGTGCCAGCAGCTTTAGGACGGGGACTAGCGGGATACAAACAGATACGCAGTATTTT. Its translation is CASSFRTGTSGIQTDTQYF.

This chain links TRBV7-9 with TRBJ2-3; 12 bases align to TRBD2. The V segment lost 5 bases and the J segment 4 bases; nucleotides outside the gene matches: 7. Germline V lookup: CDR1 SEHNR, CDR2 FQNEAQ (reference sequence). The CDR3 is 16 residues long. The CDR3 protein is CASSRGTSGGSDTQYF. As DNA, the CDR3 is TGTGCCAGCAGCCGTGGTACTAGCGGGGGGTCAGATACGCAGTATTTT.

This clone appeared once. The chain is built from TRBV5-4 and TRBJ2-7, with 10 bases that match TRBD2. The germline gives CDR1 SGHNT, CDR2 YYREEE (reference sequence). The CDR3 length is 15 residues. V was pared by 1 base and J by 0 bases, with 1 base of the junction left unmatched. The DNA for the CDR3 is TGTGCCAGCAGCTTGCCTAGCGGGGGCTCCTACGAGCAGTACTTC. This translates into CASSLPSGGSYEQYF.

V gene TRBV18 combines with J gene TRBJ1-4, with 7 bases fitting TRBD1. The length of the CDR3 is 15 residues. Germline values: CDR1 KGHSH, CDR2 LQKENI. After removal of 2 bases from V and 8 bases from J, the junction contained 8 bases not matched to a gene. This CDR3 is CASSPNAQGGEKLFF. The CDR3 DNA reads as TGTGCCAGCTCACCAAACGCTCAGGGGGGCGAAAAACTGTTTTTT.

The J gene is TRBJ2-1, the V gene TRBV6-5, with 9 bases lining up with TRBD1. V lost 6 bases, J lost 6 bases, and 3 bases stayed unmatched. Germline lookup yields CDR1 MNHEY and CDR2 SVGAGI. This CDR3 has 13 residues. CDR3 in amino acids: CASSGTGPNEQFF. The CDR3 DNA reads as TGTGCCAGCAGCGGGACAGGGCCCAATGAGCAGTTCTTC.